Shown below are 9 T cell receptor beta chains from a single sample sequenced in a study of blood T cell repertoires in COVID-19. Assay used: immunoSEQ multiplex PCR; TCRdb lists only in-frame clones, some missing. This sample has under 450,000 clones; around nine tenths occur once, and the top ten carry approximately 1.5%. The sequenced material came from peripheral blood. The source of these receptors is a woman in her 40s with COVID-19, enrolled during active disease.

The CDR3 spells CASSQTGEQFF. CDR3 DNA: TGTGCCAGCAGCCAGACCGGGGAGCAGTTCTTC. V is TRBV7-9 and J is TRBJ2-1; D not resolved. Germline lookup yields CDR1 SEHNR and CDR2 FQNEAQ (reference sequence). The CDR3 has 11 residues. Trimming removed 5 bases at V and 10 bases at J, with 9 bases between.

The J gene is TRBJ1-1, the V gene TRBV28; TRBD1 matches 8 bases. Germline CDR1 MDHEN, CDR2 SYDVKM. The V gene end was trimmed by 6 bases and the J gene end by 3 bases; junction bases not matched to a gene: 9. This CDR3 region has 15 residues. In DNA, the CDR3 is TGTGCCAGCAGCCTCAACAGGGGGAGGGACACTGAAGCTTTCTTT. It codes for CASSLNRGRDTEAFF.

The chain has TRBV11-2 and TRBJ1-5; D might be TRBD1 (5 bases). Trimming shortened V by 1 base and J by 1 base, and 5 bases separated the two germline ends. Germline CDR1 reads SGHAT; CDR2 reads FQNNGV. The CDR3 loop spans 14 amino acids. In DNA, the CDR3 is TGTGCCAGCAGCTTAGGGACAAGCAATCAGCCCCAGCATTTT. As protein: CASSLGTSNQPQHF.

The chain uses TRBV9 and TRBJ1-2; 9 bases match TRBD1. CDR1 and CDR2 (germline): SGDLS, YYNGEE. The CDR3 loop spans 15 amino acids. The J segment lost 5 bases and the V segment lost 3 bases, leaving 8 bases of the junction unmatched. CDR3 in amino acids: CASSGWDRETYGYTF. CDR3 DNA: TGTGCCAGCAGCGGGTGGGACAGGGAAACGTATGGCTACACCTTC.

The V and J genes are TRBV28 and TRBJ2-5, with D hard to call. V lost 0 bases and J 5 bases, leaving 13 bases between the germline ends. Germline CDR1 is MDHEN and CDR2 is SYDVKM. The CDR3 runs 15 residues. CDR3 coding DNA: TGTGCCAGCAGTTTATGGGCAGGCCAGGCGGAGACCCAGTACTTC. It translates to CASSLWAGQAETQYF.

The chain recombines TRBV20-1 with TRBJ2-5, with a tentative D call TRBD1 (6 bases). TRBJ2-7 explains the end of the DNA better; the J call may be wrong. CDR3 length equals 11 residues. Per the germline V gene, CDR1 is DFQATT and CDR2 is SNEGSKA (reference sequence). Here the CDR3 reads CSASQGYEQYF. The CDR3 DNA follows: TGCAGTGCTTCACAGGGTTACGAGCAGTACTTC.

The chain combines TRBV14 with TRBJ1-3; no firm D call. The CDR3 extends over 16 amino acids. Germline loops: CDR1 SGHDN, CDR2 FVKESK. The V gene lost 0 bases and the J gene lost 2 bases, with 11 bases spanning the gap. The CDR3, as DNA: TGTGCCAGCAGCCAAGATGAGGGATCCGCTGGAAACACCATATATTTT. This sequence encodes CASSQDEGSAGNTIYF.

CDR3 region: CASRPTGGSEAFF. In nucleotides, the CDR3 is TGTGCCAGCAGACCTACAGGGGGCAGTGAAGCTTTCTTT. The chain is built from TRBV6-2 or TRBV6-3 and TRBJ1-1; TRBD1 aligns across 9 bases. J was trimmed by 7 bases and V by 6 bases; bases with no gene match: 6. The germline V gene encodes CDR1 MNHEY and CDR2 SVGEGT. This CDR3 has 13 amino acids.

The V and J genes are TRBV7-2 and TRBJ1-3; 9 bases are a match to TRBD1. Germline trimming cut 1 base from V and 0 bases from J; bases unmatched to any gene: 4. There are 17 residues in the CDR3. CDR1 and CDR2 (germline): SGHTA, FQGNSA. The CDR3 DNA reads TGTGCCAGCAGCTTAGAGGGGACAGGGACCTCTGGAAACACCATATATTTT. Amino acids: CASSLEGTGTSGNTIYF.